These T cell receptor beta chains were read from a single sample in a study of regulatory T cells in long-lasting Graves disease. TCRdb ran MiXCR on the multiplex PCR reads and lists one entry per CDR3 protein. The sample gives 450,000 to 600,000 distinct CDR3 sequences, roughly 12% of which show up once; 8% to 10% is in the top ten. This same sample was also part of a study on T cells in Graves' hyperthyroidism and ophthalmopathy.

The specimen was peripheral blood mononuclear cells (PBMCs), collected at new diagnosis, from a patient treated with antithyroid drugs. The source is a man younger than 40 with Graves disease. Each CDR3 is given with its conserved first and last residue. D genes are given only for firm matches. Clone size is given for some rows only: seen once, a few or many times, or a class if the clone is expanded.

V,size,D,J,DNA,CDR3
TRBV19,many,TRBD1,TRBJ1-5,TGTGCCAGTTATGGGGACAGGGGCAATCAGCCCCAGCATTTT,CASYGDRGNQPQHF
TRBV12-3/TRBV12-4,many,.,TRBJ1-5,TGTGCCAGCAACCTTGGGGCAGGGAGCAATCAGCCCCAGCATTTT,CASNLGAGSNQPQHF
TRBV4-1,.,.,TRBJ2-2,TGCGCCAGCAGTCCCGTAGCTGGACATAACACCGGGGAGCTGTTTTTT,CASSPVAGHNTGELFF
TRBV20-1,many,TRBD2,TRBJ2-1,TGCAGTGCTGGGACTAGCGGACCCTACAATGAGCAGTTCTTC,CSAGTSGPYNEQFF
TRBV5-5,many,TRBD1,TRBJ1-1,TGTGCCAGCAGCTTTGCACAGGGGTTCGCTGAAGCTTTCTTT,CASSFAQGFAEAFF
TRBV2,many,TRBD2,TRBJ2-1,TGTGCCAGCAGGGGAGGGAGTGCTGAGCAGTTCTTC,CASRGGSAEQFF
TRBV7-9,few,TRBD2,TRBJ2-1,TGTGCCAGCAGCTTAGGCACAATTAGCGGGTCCTCCTACAATGAGCAGTTCTTC,CASSLGTISGSSYNEQFF
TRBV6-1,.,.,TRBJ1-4,TGTGCCAGCGGGGTCGGGGGGGCCGGTGAAAAACTGTTTTTT,CASGVGGAGEKLFF
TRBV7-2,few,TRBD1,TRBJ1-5,TGTGCCAGCAGCTATTCCGACAGGGGGCATGGTCAGCCCCAGCATTTT,CASSYSDRGHGQPQHF
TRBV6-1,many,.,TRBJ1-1,TGTGCCAGCGGACGTGCCGCAAACACTGAAGCTTTCTTT,CASGRAANTEAFF
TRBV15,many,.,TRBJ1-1,TGTGCCACCCATCGCGGGGGGGTTAACACTGAAGCTTTCTTT,CATHRGGVNTEAFF
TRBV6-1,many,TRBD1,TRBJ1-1,TGTGCCAGCAGTAGCCAGGGGGCGCAAGGCACTGAAGCTTTCTTT,CASSSQGAQGTEAFF
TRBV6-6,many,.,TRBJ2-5,TGTGCCAGCAGTTACTCGGCCCCCCAAGAGACCCAGTACTTC,CASSYSAPQETQYF
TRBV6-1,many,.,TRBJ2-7,TGTGCCAGCAGGCTTAGTCAGGGGAGGGCGCACGAGCAGTACTTC,CASRLSQGRAHEQYF
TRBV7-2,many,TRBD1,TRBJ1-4,TGTGCCAGCAGCTCCTCCTACAGGGGTCTTAATGAAAAACTGTTTTTT,CASSSSYRGLNEKLFF
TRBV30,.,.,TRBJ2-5,TGTGCCTCTGAAAAACTTGAGACCCAGTACTTC,CASEKLETQYF
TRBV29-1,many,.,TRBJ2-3,TGCAGCGTTGAAGATCGAGAAGGGGGAGATACGCAGTATTTT,CSVEDREGGDTQYF
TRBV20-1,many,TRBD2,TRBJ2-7,TGCAGTGCTAATCCGGCTAGCGGGACCCACGAGCAGTACTTC,CSANPASGTHEQYF
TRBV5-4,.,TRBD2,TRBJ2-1,TGTGCCAGCAGCTGGGGGAGCGGGACCTCCTACAATGAGCAGTTCTTC,CASSWGSGTSYNEQFF
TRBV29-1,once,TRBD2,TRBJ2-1,TGCAGCGGAGGACTAGCGGGTGGTCGGGGTGAGCAGTTCTTC,CSGGLAGGRGEQFF
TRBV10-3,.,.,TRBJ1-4,TGTGCCATCGGGAGGGGCCCGAAACTGTTTTTT,CAIGRGPKLFF
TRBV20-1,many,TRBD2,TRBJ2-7,TGCAGTGCTAGCGGGGGGGGAGCGGCCTCCTACGAGCAGTACTTC,CSASGGGAASYEQYF
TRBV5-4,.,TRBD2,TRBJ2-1,TGTGCCAGCAGCGGTGGGACTAGCCACCTAGCAAGGCCGAGCTCCTACAATGAGCAGTTCTTC,CASSGGTSHLARPSSYNEQFF
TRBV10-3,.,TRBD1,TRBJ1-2,TGTGCCATCAGCCCGGGACAGGGAAACTATGGCTACACCTTC,CAISPGQGNYGYTF
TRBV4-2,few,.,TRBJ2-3,TGTGCCAGCAGCCAAGTTGTAAACGAGCCAGATACGCAGTATTTT,CASSQVVNEPDTQYF
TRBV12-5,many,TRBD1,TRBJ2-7,TGTGCTAGTGGTATGGGACAGTCGTACGAGCAGTACTTC,CASGMGQSYEQYF
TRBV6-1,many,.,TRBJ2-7,TGTGCCAGCAGCCGGGGCGGGCTAGCTTACGAGCAGTACTTC,CASSRGGLAYEQYF
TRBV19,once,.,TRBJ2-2,TGTGCCAGTACCGCTCAGGGAGGACTAAAGAATGCCGGGGAGCTGTTTTTT,CASTAQGGLKNAGELFF
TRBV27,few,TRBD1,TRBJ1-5,TGTGCCAGCCACGGACAGGGTGGGCAGCCCCAGCATTTT,CASHGQGGQPQHF
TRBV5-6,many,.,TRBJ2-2,TGTGCCAGCAGCTTGGACACCTACACCGGGGAGCTGTTTTTT,CASSLDTYTGELFF
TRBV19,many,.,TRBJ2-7,TGTGCCAGTAGAAACACTGAAGCCTACGAGCAGTACTTC,CASRNTEAYEQYF
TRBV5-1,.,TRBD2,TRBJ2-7,TGCGCCAGCAGCCGGGACATAACTAGCGGGAAAACAACCTACGAGCAGTACTTC,CASSRDITSGKTTYEQYF
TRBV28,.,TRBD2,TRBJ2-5,TGTGCCAGCAGTGCCTGGACTAGCGGGAGAATGGAGACCCAGTACTTC,CASSAWTSGRMETQYF
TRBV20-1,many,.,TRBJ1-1,TGCAGTGCACGAGAGGGGCGGCCGAACACTGAAGCTTTCTTT,CSAREGRPNTEAFF
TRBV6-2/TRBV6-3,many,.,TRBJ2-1,TGTGCCAGCAGTTACTCGACGGGTGAGCAGTTCTTC,CASSYSTGEQFF
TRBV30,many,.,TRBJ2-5,TGTGCCTGGAGTGAGGCACTCGCCCCAGAGACCCAGTACTTC,CAWSEALAPETQYF
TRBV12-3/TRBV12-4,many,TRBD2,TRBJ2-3,TGTGCCAGCAGTCCACGGACTAGCGGGAAGGCAGATACGCAGTATTTT,CASSPRTSGKADTQYF
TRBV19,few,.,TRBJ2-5,TGTGCCAGTAGTATGCAGCACGGAGAGACCCAGTACTTC,CASSMQHGETQYF
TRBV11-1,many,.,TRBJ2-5,TGTGCCAGCAGCTTATCCACAGGGTTTTTGGTCGAGACCCAGTACTTC,CASSLSTGFLVETQYF
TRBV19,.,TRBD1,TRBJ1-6,TGTGCCAGTAGTATTCAAGGGGACAGGGTTAATTCACCCCTCCACTTT,CASSIQGDRVNSPLHF
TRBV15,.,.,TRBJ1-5,TGTGCCACCAGCAGCCGGGGGGCATCGGGCAATCAGCCCCAGCATTTT,CATSSRGASGNQPQHF
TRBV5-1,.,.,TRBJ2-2,TGCGCCAGCAGCTTGAGGTCAGACAACACCGGGGAGCTGTTTTTT,CASSLRSDNTGELFF